The 14 T cell receptor beta chains reported below all come from one sample, sequenced in a study of Tregs in tolerant kidney transplant recipients. Clones were sequenced by immunoSEQ multiplex PCR, and TCRdb holds only the in-frame ones, with some missing. The data show about 94,000 clones, 90% to 95% seen once. This specimen was CD4+ T cells from blood, taken before the transplant. These receptors were collected from a human donor who received a combined kidney and bone marrow transplant.

The rearrangement links TRBV19 to TRBJ2-4, with D possibly being TRBD2 (6 bases). The V end was cut by 5 bases, the J end by 8 bases, with 31 bases between. Germline CDR1 reads LNHDA; CDR2 reads SQIVND (reference sequence). This CDR3 is 19 amino acids long. The CDR3 loop reads CASSPGLRVAGLNKDIQYF. CDR3 nucleotide sequence: TGTGCCAGTAGTCCGGGACTCAGGGTGGCGGGATTGAATAAGGACATTCAGTACTTC.

The V call is TRBV9, the J call TRBJ2-3; tentative D call: TRBD1 (6 bases). Germline-derived CDR1 and CDR2 are SGDLS and YYNGEE. The ends were cut back, 3 bases at V and 2 bases at J, with 13 bases in the middle. CDR3 size: 15 residues. CDR3 loop: CASSARGSLTDTQYF. The CDR3 DNA reads TGTGCCAGCAGCGCCAGGGGATCTCTCACAGATACGCAGTATTTT.

This clone was counted once. V usage is TRBV19 and J usage is TRBJ1-5; D is possibly TRBD1 (5 bases). The CDR3 loop spans 16 amino acids. Trimming removed 4 bases from V and 2 bases from J, with 15 bases in between. Germline V lookup: CDR1 LNHDA, CDR2 SQIVND (reference sequence). The CDR3 DNA follows: TGTGCCAGTAGTAGGAGGGCTGGGACGGGCAATCAGCCCCAGCATTTT. Translating gives CASSRRAGTGNQPQHF.

This sequence joins TRBV25-1 and TRBJ2-2, with unresolved D. Per germline, CDR1 MGHDK and CDR2 SYGVNS. Between the trimmed V and J ends, which lost 7 bases and 0 bases, there was a span of 9 bases. This CDR3 is 14 amino acids long. The DNA for the CDR3 is TGTGCCAGCAAGCATAATGCGAACACCGGGGAGCTGTTTTTT. Residues: CASKHNANTGELFF.

The V and J genes are TRBV7-2 and TRBJ1-5; D unclear. Germline V gene lookup returns CDR1 SGHTA and CDR2 FQGNSA. Trimming took 0 bases from V and 6 from J, leaving 9 bases between them. The CDR3 extends over 14 amino acids. CDR3 sequence reads: CASSLAGRAQPQHF. The CDR3 DNA reads TGTGCCAGCAGCTTAGCAGGGAGGGCTCAGCCCCAGCATTTT.

V is TRBV18 and J is TRBJ1-1; TRBD1 might be the D (6 bases). Trimming removed 4 bases at V and 4 bases at J, with 19 bases between. Germline lookup yields CDR1 KGHSH and CDR2 LQKENI. CDR3 size: 16 residues. Written as DNA, the CDR3 is TGTGCCAGCTCACATCAAACCCCAGGGGAGGGCACTGAAGCTTTCTTT. It translates to CASSHQTPGEGTEAFF.

The V and J genes are TRBV6-5 and TRBJ2-6; 8 bases align to TRBD2. CDR1 MNHEY and CDR2 SVGAGI come from the germline V gene. The CDR3 runs 15 residues. The junction had 3 bases not matched to a gene; V was cut back by 6 bases and J by 2 bases. CDR3 bases: TGTGCCAGCAGCCGGGGGGGGCCTGGGGCCAACGTCCTGACTTTC. Translating it yields CASSRGGPGANVLTF.

To note about this clone: Other nucleotide sequences in the sample specify the same CDR3. The chain has TRBV4-2 and TRBJ1-6; a weak D match, TRBD1 (5 bases). The V and J ends lost 3 bases and 0 bases respectively, with 12 bases between them. CDR1 is LGHNA, CDR2 YNFKEQ, per germline. The CDR3 has 17 residues. CDR3 DNA: TGTGCCAGCAGCCAGCTTAGGGGCCGCTCCTATAATTCACCCCTCCACTTT. It translates to CASSQLRGRSYNSPLHF.

This clone was seen only a few times. The rearrangement uses TRBV7-9 and TRBJ1-3, with TRBD1 matching over 9 bases. J was trimmed by 2 bases and V by 5 bases; bases with no gene match: 4. The germline gives CDR1 SEHNR, CDR2 FQNEAQ (reference sequence). The CDR3 covers 15 residues. CDR3 sequence: CASSLRDRAGNTIYF. CDR3 nucleotide sequence: TGTGCCAGCAGCCTCAGGGACAGGGCTGGAAACACCATATATTTT.

The sample holds a few counts of this clone. This chain links TRBV5-5 with TRBJ2-5; tentatively, D is TRBD2 (6 bases). The length of the CDR3 is 13 residues. V shed 0 bases and J shed 9 bases, with 12 bases lying between them. Germline CDR1 and CDR2: SGHKS and YYEKEE (reference sequence). The CDR3 protein is CASSLVLAVAQYF. The CDR3 coding sequence is TGTGCCAGCAGCTTGGTACTAGCTGTGGCCCAGTACTTC.

The CDR3 DNA is TGTGCCAGCAGTCGGACAGGGCGGGAGACCCAGTACTTC. Translating gives CASSRTGRETQYF. The gene calls are TRBV28 and TRBJ2-5, with 8 bases matching TRBD1. V lost 5 bases, J lost 5 bases, and 4 bases stayed unmatched. This CDR3 is built from 13 residues. Germline CDR1 and CDR2: MDHEN and SYDVKM. Complete variable domain (other parts from reference TRBV28 and TRBJ2-5): DVKVTQSSRYLVKRTGEKVFLECVQDMDHENMFWYRQDPGLGLRLIYFSYDVKMKEKGDIPEGYSVSREKKERFSLILESASTNQTSMYLCASSRTGRETQYFGPGTRLLVL.

With regard to this clone: A read error may account for a junction end that differs from germline. The chain combines TRBV2 with TRBJ1-2; 7 bases line up with TRBD1. The CDR3 contains 11 residues. In germline, CDR1 is SNHLY, CDR2 FYNNEI. The chain's CDR3 is CASTYYQQGEF. CDR3 DNA sequence: TGTGCCAGCACCTACTACCAGCAGGGGGAATTC.

The chain links TRBV19 to TRBJ2-7; 8 bases are shared with TRBD1. This CDR3 has 13 amino acids. The V gene end was trimmed by 6 bases and the J gene end by 2 bases; junction bases not matched to a gene: 3. Looked up from germline, CDR1 is LNHDA and CDR2 is SQIVND (reference sequence). CDR3 residues: CASRETGAYEQYF. CDR3 sequence (DNA): TGTGCCAGTAGGGAGACAGGGGCCTACGAGCAGTACTTC.

The rearrangement links TRBV2 to TRBJ2-1; D not resolved. Germline CDR1 SNHLY, CDR2 FYNNEI. Trimming left V 4 bases short and J 9 bases short, with 4 bases between. CDR3 size: 10 residues. CDR3 region: CASSVREQFF. The DNA for the CDR3 is TGTGCCAGCAGTGTGCGTGAGCAGTTCTTC.